The 26 T cell receptor beta chains below all came from one sample that was sequenced in a study of blood T cells in healthy people across ages. A sample-barcoded 5' primer and a J-beta primer mix were used in a second PCR of roughly 6 to 12 cycles. TCRdb re-called the 5' RACE reads with MiXCR, one entry per CDR3 protein. This sample has 650,000 to 800,000 distinct CDR3 sequences, with 40% to 50% found just once. Sequences were obtained from blood. The receptors originated from a man in his sixties in good health.

A word on this clonotype: One junction end disagrees with the germline gene, perhaps due to a read error. The chain uses TRBV4-3 and TRBJ1-2; tentatively, D is TRBD1 (6 bases). CDR3 length: 17 amino acids. Germline V gene data show CDR1 as LGHNA and CDR2 as YSLEER. This CDR3 reads CASSQDGQRGSYYDYTF. CDR3 in DNA: TGCGCCAGCAGCCAAGACGGCCAGAGGGGGAGTTACTATGACTACACCTTC.

This clonotype appeared once. This chain links TRBV12-3 or TRBV12-4 with TRBJ2-5; 10 bases fit TRBD2. The V gene end was trimmed by 3 bases and the J gene end by 2 bases; junction bases not matched to a gene: 12. CDR3 size: 18 residues. CDR3 nucleotide sequence: TGTGCCAGCAGTTTGGGGAAATATAGCGGGGGGCAACAAGAGACCCAGTACTTC. Protein sequence: CASSLGKYSGGQQETQYF.

This clonotype was seen just once. A much larger clone differs by one base, so this may be a read error. This chain uses TRBV12-3 or TRBV12-4 with TRBJ2-1; D not certain. The CDR3 length is 13 residues. V dropped 5 bases and J dropped 5 bases, with 10 bases sitting between them. CDR3: CASSVWQNNEQFF. The CDR3 DNA reads as TGTGCCAGCAGTGTGTGGCAGAACAATGAGCAGTTCTTC.

This chain joins TRBV7-9 and TRBJ2-7; 8 nucleotides agree with TRBD1. The CDR3 runs 16 residues. Losses at the gene ends were 1 base for V and 2 bases for J; bases not matched to a gene: 7. Germline loops: CDR1 SEHNR, CDR2 FQNEAQ (reference sequence). The CDR3 loop is CASSLGRGQGTYEQYF. CDR3 DNA: TGTGCCAGCAGCTTAGGCCGAGGACAGGGAACCTACGAGCAGTACTTC. The full variable domain, rest sourced from reference TRBV7-9 and TRBJ2-7, is DTGVSQNPRHKITKRGQNVTFRCDPISEHNRLYWYRQTLGQGPEFLTYFQNEAQLEKSRLLSDRFSAERPKGSFSTLEIQRTEQGDSAMYLCASSLGRGQGTYEQYFGPGTRLTVT.

This clonotype appeared a few times. The chain employs TRBV29-1 and TRBJ1-2, with 7 bases matching TRBD1. The CDR3 extends over 14 amino acids. The V gene end was trimmed by 3 bases and the J gene end by 2 bases; junction bases not matched to a gene: 6. Germline V gives CDR1 SQVTM, CDR2 ANQGSEA. The CDR3 spells CSVDTGARNYGYTF. In DNA, the CDR3 is TGCAGCGTTGACACAGGGGCCAGAAACTATGGCTACACCTTC.

The chain combines TRBV9 with TRBJ2-2; 10 nucleotides agree with TRBD1. This CDR3 has 15 amino acids. V lost 4 bases to trimming and J lost 4 bases; unmatched junction nucleotides: 4. Germline CDR1 SGDLS, CDR2 YYNGEE. The CDR3 loop reads CASSFDRGPTGELFF. In nucleotides, the CDR3 is TGTGCCAGCAGCTTTGACAGGGGGCCCACCGGGGAGCTGTTTTTT.

The chain uses TRBV12-3 or TRBV12-4 and TRBJ1-5, with D perhaps TRBD1 (6 bases). Trimming removed 6 bases from V and 5 bases from J, with 11 bases in between. This CDR3 has 13 residues. CDR3 protein: CASSSNRDQPQHF. CDR3 nucleotide sequence: TGTGCCAGCAGCTCCAACAGGGATCAGCCCCAGCATTTT.

The table lists this clonotype with a few counts. The chain combines TRBV7-6 with TRBJ2-3; D might be TRBD2 (5 bases). This CDR3 contains 14 residues. From germline, CDR1 is SGHVS and CDR2 FNYEAQ. V dropped 7 bases and J dropped 0 bases, with 11 bases sitting between them. This CDR3 reads CASKGRTSTDTQYF. CDR3 nucleotide sequence: TGTGCCAGCAAAGGGCGGACTAGCACAGATACGCAGTATTTT.

The chain carries TRBV7-9 and TRBJ2-3, with D uncertain. In germline, CDR1 is SEHNR, CDR2 FQNEAQ (reference sequence). V lost 7 bases and J lost 2, with 7 bases in between. There are 12 residues in the CDR3. CDR3 nucleotides: TGTGCCAGCAAGGATTTCACAGATACGCAGTATTTT. The encoded protein is CASKDFTDTQYF.

This clonotype came up many times. The J gene is TRBJ1-6, the V gene TRBV14; D might be TRBD1 (6 bases). The germline gives CDR1 SGHDN, CDR2 FVKESK. The CDR3 is 14 residues long. V gave up 1 base and J gave up 10 bases, with 11 bases separating them. The CDR3 DNA follows: TGTGCCAGCAGCCAAGCCAGGGGCCAATCACCCCTCCACTTT. Translating gives CASSQARGQSPLHF.

The chain couples TRBV28 to TRBJ2-7, with D tentatively TRBD1 (5 bases). In germline, CDR1 is MDHEN, CDR2 SYDVKM. The CDR3 has 15 amino acids. Trimming removed 2 bases from V and 2 bases from J, with 13 bases in between. The CDR3 sequence is CASSLVGRAPYEQYF. The CDR3 nucleotides read TGTGCCAGCAGTTTAGTCGGCAGGGCCCCCTACGAGCAGTACTTC.

The chain employs TRBV20-1 and TRBJ2-1, with 8 bases that match TRBD1. The CDR3 consists of 15 residues. Trimming removed 3 bases from V and 9 bases from J; junction bases left unmatched: 13. The germline CDR1 and CDR2 sequences are DFQATT and SNEGSKA (reference sequence). CDR3 bases: TGCAGTGCTAGGGACAGGGTTGCTTCGGCTGGTGAGCAGTTCTTC. The encoded protein is CSARDRVASAGEQFF.

In this sample, this clonotype turned up a few times. This rearrangement joins TRBV12-3 or TRBV12-4 to TRBJ1-2, with D possibly TRBD1 on 5 matching bases. The CDR3 is 13 amino acids. Trimming took 3 bases from V and 6 from J, leaving 11 bases between them. The CDR3 spells CASSLGQADGYTF. The CDR3 nucleotides are TGTGCCAGCAGTTTGGGGCAGGCGGATGGCTACACCTTC.

The CDR3 protein is CSARTGGDSYEQYF. CDR3 DNA sequence: TGCAGTGCTAGGACAGGGGGCGACTCCTACGAGCAGTACTTC. This chain links TRBV20-1 with TRBJ2-7; 10 nucleotides agree with TRBD1. Germline values: CDR1 DFQATT, CDR2 SNEGSKA (reference sequence). V gave up 3 bases and J gave up 0 bases; unmatched junction bases: 2. The CDR3 loop spans 14 amino acids.

In this sample, this clonotype turned up a few times. The chain employs TRBV3-1 and TRBJ1-2, with 9 bases lining up with TRBD1. From germline, CDR1 is LGHDT and CDR2 YNNKEL (reference sequence). This CDR3 region has 16 residues. J gave up 4 bases and V 3 bases, and 9 bases lay outside the gene matches. Here the CDR3 DNA reads TGTGCCAGCAGCCATGCTACAGGGGGCGCCGGCTATGGCTACACCTTC. Translating it yields CASSHATGGAGYGYTF.

This clonotype showed up many times. The V call is TRBV9, the J call TRBJ2-7; D is unclear. V lost 0 bases to trimming and J lost 0 bases, with 7 bases between them. CDR3 length: 14 amino acids. CDR1 is SGDLS, CDR2 YYNGEE, per germline. The CDR3 loop reads CASSVARNSYEQYF. DNA of the CDR3: TGTGCCAGCAGCGTAGCCAGGAACTCCTACGAGCAGTACTTC.

This clonotype has just a few counts. The CDR3 loop is CAWGGPGAIGTDTQYF. CDR3 nucleotide sequence: TGTGCCTGGGGAGGACCGGGGGCGATCGGCACAGATACGCAGTATTTT. The J gene is TRBJ2-3, the V gene TRBV30, with D perhaps matching TRBD1 or TRBD2 (6 bases each). The germline V gene has CDR1 GTSNPN and CDR2 SVGIG (reference sequence). This CDR3 is built from 16 residues. V lost 5 bases and J 1 base, leaving 19 bases between the germline ends.

CDR3 loop: CASRELNSNQPQHF. CDR3 bases: TGTGCCAGCAGGGAACTTAATAGCAATCAGCCCCAGCATTTT. The chain links TRBV12-3 or TRBV12-4 to TRBJ1-5, with unresolved D. With 6 bases removed from V and 0 bases from J, the gap between germline ends came to 9 bases. This CDR3 comprises 14 residues.

The rearrangement joins TRBV4-3 to TRBJ2-3; D unresolved. Germline V gene sequence: CDR1 LGHNA, CDR2 YSLEER. The CDR3 contains 13 residues. V was cut by 0 bases and J by 2 bases, with 3 bases left in between. The CDR3 sequence is CASSQDATDTQYF. The CDR3 DNA reads TGCGCCAGCAGCCAAGACGCCACAGATACGCAGTATTTT.

The rearrangement links TRBV12-3 or TRBV12-4 to TRBJ1-1; no clear D gene. This CDR3 is 13 amino acids long. Between the trimmed V and J ends, which lost 7 bases and 0 bases, there was a span of 9 bases. This chain's CDR3 is CASTKSVNTEAFF. CDR3 nucleotides: TGTGCCAGCACCAAGTCCGTGAACACTGAAGCTTTCTTT.

This clonotype was counted between two and nine times. The chain is built from TRBV4-1 and TRBJ2-3; 10 bases are a match to TRBD2. V shed 3 bases, J shed 5 bases, and the junction held 14 bases outside the gene matches. Germline assignment: CDR1 MGHRA and CDR2 YSYEKL. This CDR3 is built from 18 residues. The CDR3 loop is CASSHPRERGGKGDTQYF. The CDR3 bases are TGCGCCAGCAGCCATCCCCGGGAGCGGGGGGGCAAGGGAGATACGCAGTATTTT.

A few counts support this clonotype. The chain has TRBV5-4 and TRBJ2-5, with 7 positions matching TRBD1. The CDR3 length is 16 residues. Looked up from germline, CDR1 is SGHNT and CDR2 is YYREEE (reference sequence). The junction had 10 bases not matched to a gene; V was cut back by 0 bases and J by 5 bases. This CDR3 is CASSLGAQQGSETQYF. DNA of the CDR3: TGTGCCAGCAGCTTGGGGGCCCAACAGGGGTCGGAGACCCAGTACTTC.

This chain joins TRBV2 and TRBJ1-1, with 7 bases lining up with TRBD1. With 2 bases clipped from V and 5 bases from J, the junction kept 8 bases outside the gene matches. CDR1 and CDR2 (germline): SNHLY, FYNNEI. This CDR3 contains 15 residues. CDR3 residues: CASSEPRGSLTEAFF. CDR3 bases: TGTGCCAGCAGTGAACCCAGGGGGTCGCTGACTGAAGCTTTCTTT.

The chain joins TRBV5-5 to TRBJ2-7; TRBD1 matches at 8 bases. The germline CDR1 and CDR2 sequences are SGHKS and YYEKEE (reference sequence). CDR3 length equals 16 residues. V dropped 1 base and J dropped 1; count of bases not matched to a gene: 7. The CDR3: CASSLRDRIASYEQYF. DNA of the CDR3: TGTGCCAGCAGCTTGAGGGACAGGATTGCTTCCTACGAGCAGTACTTC. The variable domain in full, completed from reference TRBV5-5 and TRBJ2-7, reads DAGVTQSPTHLIKTRGQQVTLRCSPISGHKSVSWYQQVLGQGPQFIFQYYEKEERGRGNFPDRFSARQFPNYSSELNVNALLLGDSALYLCASSLRDRIASYEQYFGPGTRLTVT.

This chain links TRBV27 with TRBJ2-1; TRBD2 agrees at 11 bases. The CDR3 spans 14 residues. Germline assignment: CDR1 MNHEY and CDR2 SMNVEV (reference sequence). The V and J ends lost 7 bases and 7 bases, in that order; junction bases with no gene match: 6. CDR3 sequence (DNA): TGTGCCAGCACGGCGGGACTAGCGGCTAATGAGCAGTTCTTC. It translates to CASTAGLAANEQFF.

The chain recombines TRBV5-6 with TRBJ1-2; D perhaps matches TRBD1 (6 bases). The germline V and J ends were trimmed by 4 bases and 1 base, with 14 bases remaining between them. The CDR3 has 15 amino acids. The germline V gene encodes CDR1 SGHDT and CDR2 YYEEEE. The CDR3 protein is CASSTSGTLNYGYTF. In nucleotides, the CDR3 is TGTGCCAGCAGCACTTCCGGGACACTTAACTATGGCTACACCTTC.